What follows are 2 T cell receptor beta chains derived from one specimen sequenced in a study of graft-versus-host responses after intestinal transplantation. The data were produced by immunoSEQ multiplex PCR, yet TCRdb's version contains in-frame clones alone and is incomplete. The data contain about 93,000 clones, 90% to 95% of them singletons. Their antigen targets remain unknown. The sequenced sample was unstimulated CD8+ T cells sorted from spleen or lymph node cells, obtained before intestinal transplant. Receptors originate from a human donor who received an intestinal transplant.

The chain employs TRBV2 and TRBJ1-2, with D maybe TRBD1 (5 bases). Deletions cut 3 bases from V and 0 bases from J, with 17 bases between. From germline, CDR1 is SNHLY and CDR2 FYNNEI. This CDR3 has 17 amino acids. The CDR3 DNA is TGTGCCAGCAGTGATGGGTTCGGACACGTGACTAACTATGGCTACACCTTC. Encoded protein: CASSDGFGHVTNYGYTF.

The V and J genes are TRBV28 and TRBJ2-1; the match to TRBD2 covers 12 bases. The CDR3 length is 15 residues. Germline V gives CDR1 MDHEN, CDR2 SYDVKM. The V and J ends lost 6 bases and 3 bases, in that order; junction bases with no gene match: 3. CDR3 coding DNA: TGTGCCAGCAGCCGACTAGCGGGAGTCTACAATGAGCAGTTCTTC. This gives the protein CASSRLAGVYNEQFF.